This T cell receptor beta chain was sequenced in a study of metastatic and nonmetastatic thyroid tumors. Concerning this clone: This likely comes from a read error, as the CDR3 has no conserved phenylalanine or tryptophan at its end.

V gave up 6 bases and J gave up 5 bases; unmatched junction bases: 5. The CDR3 consists of 14 residues. TCRdb used MiXCR to call clones anew from the PCR reads. The table shows approximately 19,000 clones, with about 20% occurring only once. Each patient came to thyroid surgery without any prior treatment (of any kind). The rearrangement joins TRBV12-3 or TRBV12-4 to TRBJ2-7, with 12 bases matching TRBD1. The TCR sequence derives from a female donor with papillary thyroid cancer or a benign thyroid nodule (not recorded which). Some clones in this sample may be carry-over from other donors' samples. The sequenced material came from blood. CDR3 protein: CASSGTGGFNEQYS. The CDR3 DNA reads TGTGCCAGCAGCGGGACAGGGGGCTTCAACGAGCAGTACTCC.